This T cell receptor beta chain was found in a study of blood T cell repertoires in COVID-19. The wider study: PBMCs, B-cell-depleted T cells, or T cells were the source of the cDNA or gDNA that made up the material.

This clone appeared a few times. Germline CDR1 is MNHEY and CDR2 is SVGAGI. The CDR3 spans 12 residues. Between the trimmed V and J ends, which lost 7 bases and 0 bases, there was a span of 6 bases. Per the original data handling: Amplification of reference gene primers provided the estimated nucleated cell counts. Clones were sequenced by immunoSEQ multiplex PCR, and TCRdb holds only the in-frame ones, with some missing. V and J calls and clone size are as listed in that table; D and trimming were resolved from the DNA. The profile shows about 270,000 clones, 65% to 90% of them singletons. V and J are TRBV6-5 and TRBJ1-1, with unresolved D. Sequencing used PBMCs or T cells enriched from blood (not recorded which). This TCR derives from a woman aged 50 to 65 with acute COVID-19. CDR3 nucleotide sequence: TGTGCCAGCACCGTATTGAACACTGAAGCTTTCTTT. It translates to CASTVLNTEAFF.